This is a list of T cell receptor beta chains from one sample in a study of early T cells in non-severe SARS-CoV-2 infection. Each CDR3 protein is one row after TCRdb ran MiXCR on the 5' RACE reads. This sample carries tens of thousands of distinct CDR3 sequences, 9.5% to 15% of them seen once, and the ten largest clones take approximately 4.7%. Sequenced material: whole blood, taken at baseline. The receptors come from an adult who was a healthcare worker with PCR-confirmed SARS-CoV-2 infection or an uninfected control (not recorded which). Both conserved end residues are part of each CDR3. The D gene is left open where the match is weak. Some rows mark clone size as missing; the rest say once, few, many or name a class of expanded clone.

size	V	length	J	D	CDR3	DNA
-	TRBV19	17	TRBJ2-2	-	CASSTDATSANTGELFF	TGTGCCAGTAGTACCGACGCCACCAGCGCCAACACCGGGGAGCTGTTTTTT
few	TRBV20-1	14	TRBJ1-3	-	CSARTLQSENTIYF	TGCAGTGCTCGGACGCTACAATCTGAAAACACCATATATTTT
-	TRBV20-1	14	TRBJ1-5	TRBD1	CSAREQGLGQPQHF	TGCAGTGCTAGAGAACAGGGGCTAGGGCAGCCCCAGCATTTT
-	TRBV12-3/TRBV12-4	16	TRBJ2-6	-	CASSLWGSPGANVLTF	TGTGCCAGCAGTTTATGGGGGTCCCCTGGGGCCAACGTCCTGACTTTC
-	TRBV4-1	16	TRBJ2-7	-	CASSQELTAGSYEQYF	TGCGCCAGCAGCCAAGAACTCACGGCAGGCTCCTACGAGCAGTACTTC
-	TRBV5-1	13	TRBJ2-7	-	CASSPLGGPLQYF	TGCGCCAGCAGCCCGCTAGGGGGTCCCCTCCAGTACTTC
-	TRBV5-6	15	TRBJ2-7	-	CASSHQAGTPYEQYF	TGTGCCAGCAGCCACCAAGCGGGGACACCCTACGAGCAGTACTTC
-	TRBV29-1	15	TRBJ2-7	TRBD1	CSAATGTGGSYEQYF	TGCAGCGCAGCTACTGGGACAGGGGGCTCCTACGAGCAGTACTTC
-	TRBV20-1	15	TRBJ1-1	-	CSARGDMARDTEAFF	TGCAGTGCTAGAGGGGACATGGCCCGGGACACTGAAGCTTTCTTT
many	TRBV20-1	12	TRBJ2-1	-	CSRAEMRNEQFF	TGCAGTAGAGCTGAAATGAGGAATGAGCAGTTCTTC